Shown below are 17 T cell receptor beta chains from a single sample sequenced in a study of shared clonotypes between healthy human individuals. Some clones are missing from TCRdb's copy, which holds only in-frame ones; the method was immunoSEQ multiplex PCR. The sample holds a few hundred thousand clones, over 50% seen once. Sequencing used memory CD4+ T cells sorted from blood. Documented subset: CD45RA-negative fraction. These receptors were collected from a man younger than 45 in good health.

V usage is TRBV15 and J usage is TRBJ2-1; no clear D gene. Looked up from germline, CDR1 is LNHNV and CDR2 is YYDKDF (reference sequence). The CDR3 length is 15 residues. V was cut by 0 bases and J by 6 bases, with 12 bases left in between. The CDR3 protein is CATSRDRSVINEQFF. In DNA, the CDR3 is TGTGCCACCAGCAGAGATCGCTCGGTAATCAATGAGCAGTTCTTC.

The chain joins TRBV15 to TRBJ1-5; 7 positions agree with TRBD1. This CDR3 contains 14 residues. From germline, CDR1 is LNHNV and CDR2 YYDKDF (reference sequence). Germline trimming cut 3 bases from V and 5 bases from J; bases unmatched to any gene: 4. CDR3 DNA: TGTGCCACCAGCAGTCTCCAGGGGGATCAGCCCCAGCATTTT. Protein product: CATSSLQGDQPQHF.

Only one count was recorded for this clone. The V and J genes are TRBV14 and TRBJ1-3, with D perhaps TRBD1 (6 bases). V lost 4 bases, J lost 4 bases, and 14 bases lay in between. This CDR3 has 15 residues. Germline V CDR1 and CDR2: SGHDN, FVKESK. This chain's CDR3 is CASSPSTGPGNTIYF. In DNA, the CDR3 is TGTGCCAGCAGCCCATCAACAGGGCCCGGAAACACCATATATTTT.

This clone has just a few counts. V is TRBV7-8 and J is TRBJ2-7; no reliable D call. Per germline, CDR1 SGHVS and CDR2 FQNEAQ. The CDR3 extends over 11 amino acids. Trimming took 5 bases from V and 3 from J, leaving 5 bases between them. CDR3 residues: CASSLYYEQYF. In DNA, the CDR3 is TGTGCCAGCAGCCTCTACTACGAGCAGTACTTC.

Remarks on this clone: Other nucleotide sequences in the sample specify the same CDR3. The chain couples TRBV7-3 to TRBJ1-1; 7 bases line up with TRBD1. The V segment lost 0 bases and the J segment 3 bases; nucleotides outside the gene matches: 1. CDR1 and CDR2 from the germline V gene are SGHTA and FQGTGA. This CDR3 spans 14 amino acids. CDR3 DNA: TGTGCCAGCAGCTTAACAGGGGGCGACACTGAAGCTTTCTTT. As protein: CASSLTGGDTEAFF.

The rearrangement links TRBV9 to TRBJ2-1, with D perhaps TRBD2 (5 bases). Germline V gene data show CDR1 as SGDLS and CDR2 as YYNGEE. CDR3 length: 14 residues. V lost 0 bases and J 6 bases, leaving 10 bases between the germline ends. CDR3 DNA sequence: TGTGCCAGCAGCGTAGGGGCTAGCAGCAATGAGCAGTTCTTC. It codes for CASSVGASSNEQFF.

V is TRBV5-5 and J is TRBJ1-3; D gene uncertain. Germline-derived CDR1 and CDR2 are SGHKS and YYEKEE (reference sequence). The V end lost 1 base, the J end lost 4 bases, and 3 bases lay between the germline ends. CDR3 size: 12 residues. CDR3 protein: CASSLLGNTIYF. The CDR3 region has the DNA TGTGCCAGCAGCTTGTTAGGAAACACCATATATTTT.

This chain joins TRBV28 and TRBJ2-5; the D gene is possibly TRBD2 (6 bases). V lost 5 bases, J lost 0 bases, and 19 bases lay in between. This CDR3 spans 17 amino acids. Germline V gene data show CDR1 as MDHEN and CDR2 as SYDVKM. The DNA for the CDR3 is TGTGCCAGCAGTGCGTCCGAGGGTTGGGGGGACCAAGAGACCCAGTACTTC. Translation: CASSASEGWGDQETQYF.

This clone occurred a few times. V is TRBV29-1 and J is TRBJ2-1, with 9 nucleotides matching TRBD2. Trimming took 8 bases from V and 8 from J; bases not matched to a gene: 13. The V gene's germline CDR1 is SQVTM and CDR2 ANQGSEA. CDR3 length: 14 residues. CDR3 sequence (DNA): TGCAGCATTCGGGTTAGCGGGAGTAGAGATGAGCAGTTCTTC. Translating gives CSIRVSGSRDEQFF.

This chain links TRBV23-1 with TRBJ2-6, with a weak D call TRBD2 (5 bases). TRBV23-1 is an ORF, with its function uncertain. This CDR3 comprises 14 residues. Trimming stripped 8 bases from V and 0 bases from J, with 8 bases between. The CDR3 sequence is CASGLHSGANVLTF. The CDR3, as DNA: TGCGCCAGCGGACTGCACTCTGGGGCCAACGTCCTGACTTTC.

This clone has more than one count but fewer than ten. The CDR3: CAIGTETGYGYTF. CDR3 DNA: TGTGCCATCGGAACTGAGACGGGCTATGGCTACACCTTC. The chain employs TRBV10-3 and TRBJ1-2; no clear D. V shed 8 bases and J shed 4 bases, with 14 bases lying between them. The CDR3 consists of 13 residues. Germline CDR1 is ENHRY and CDR2 is SYGVKD.

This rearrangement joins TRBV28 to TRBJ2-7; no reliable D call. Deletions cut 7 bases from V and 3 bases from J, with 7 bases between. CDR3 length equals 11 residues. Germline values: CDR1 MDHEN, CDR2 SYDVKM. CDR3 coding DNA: TGTGCCAGCAAGCGCAACTACGAGCAGTACTTC. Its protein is CASKRNYEQYF.

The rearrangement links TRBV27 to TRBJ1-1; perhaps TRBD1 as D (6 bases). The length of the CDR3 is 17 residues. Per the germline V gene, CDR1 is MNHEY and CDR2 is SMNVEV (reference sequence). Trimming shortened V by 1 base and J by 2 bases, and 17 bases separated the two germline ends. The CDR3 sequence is CASSLFGIDRINTEAFF. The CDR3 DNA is TGTGCCAGCAGTTTATTTGGTATAGACAGGATAAACACTGAAGCTTTCTTT.

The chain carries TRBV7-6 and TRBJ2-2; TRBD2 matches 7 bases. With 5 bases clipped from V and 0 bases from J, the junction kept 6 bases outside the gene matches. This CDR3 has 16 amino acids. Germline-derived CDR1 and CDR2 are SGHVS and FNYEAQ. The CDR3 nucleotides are TGTGCCAGCAGCAGCACGACTAGCCCGAACACCGGGGAGCTGTTTTTT. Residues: CASSSTTSPNTGELFF.

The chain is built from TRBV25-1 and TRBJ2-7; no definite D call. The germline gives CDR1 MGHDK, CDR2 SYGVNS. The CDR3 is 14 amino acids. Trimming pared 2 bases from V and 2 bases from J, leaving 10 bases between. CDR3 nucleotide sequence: TGTGCCAGCAGTGAACCCCTTTCTACCTACGAGCAGTACTTC. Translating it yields CASSEPLSTYEQYF.

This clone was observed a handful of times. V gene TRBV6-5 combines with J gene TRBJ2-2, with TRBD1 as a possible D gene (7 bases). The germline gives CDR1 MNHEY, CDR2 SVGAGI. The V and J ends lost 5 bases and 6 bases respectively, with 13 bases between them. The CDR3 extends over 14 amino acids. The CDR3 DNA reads TGTGCCAGCAGTAACAGGGGCGGGGCCGGGGAGCTGTTTTTT. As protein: CASSNRGGAGELFF.

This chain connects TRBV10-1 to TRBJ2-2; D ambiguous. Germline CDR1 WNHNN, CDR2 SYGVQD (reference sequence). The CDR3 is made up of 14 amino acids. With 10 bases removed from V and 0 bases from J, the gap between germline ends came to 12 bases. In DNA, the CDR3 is TGCGCCACCCAGCCCCATTCGAACACCGGGGAGCTGTTTTTT. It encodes CATQPHSNTGELFF.